This entry is about one T cell receptor beta chain. Here immunoSEQ multiplex PCR was the method, and the copy in TCRdb shows in-frame clones only, minus some. The sample includes approximately 150,000 clones, 80% to 90% of them seen just once. These data are taken from a study of blood T cell repertoires in COVID-19. Study information: Sources were T cells, B-cell-depleted T cells, or PBMCs; the material itself was cDNA or gDNA.

V shed 5 bases and J 3 bases; nucleotides not matched to a gene: 6. This CDR3 is built from 14 residues. The germline V gene has CDR1 SGHAT and CDR2 FQNNGV. Material for sequencing was peripheral blood. This TCR came from a woman between 50 and 59 years old with acute or convalescent COVID-19. The genes are TRBV11-2 and TRBJ1-1; 7 bases match TRBD1. The CDR3 is CASSPDDRDTEAFF. The CDR3 DNA is TGTGCCAGCAGCCCCGACGACAGGGACACTGAAGCTTTCTTT.